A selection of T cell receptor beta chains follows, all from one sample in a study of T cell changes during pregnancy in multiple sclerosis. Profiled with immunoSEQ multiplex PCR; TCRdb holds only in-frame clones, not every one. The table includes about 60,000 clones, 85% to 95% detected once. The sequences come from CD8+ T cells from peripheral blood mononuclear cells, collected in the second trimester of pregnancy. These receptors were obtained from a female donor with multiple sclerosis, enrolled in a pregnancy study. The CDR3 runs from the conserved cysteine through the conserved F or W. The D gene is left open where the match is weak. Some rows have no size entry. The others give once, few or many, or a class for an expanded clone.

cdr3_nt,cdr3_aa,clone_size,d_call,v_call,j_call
TGTGCCAGCAGTGACCGGACAGGGGGCTGGACAGATACGCAGTATTTT,CASSDRTGGWTDTQYF,.,TRBD1,TRBV6-1,TRBJ2-3
TGTGCCAGCAGCTCCACTAGCGGGAGGTGGGTCTACGAGCAGTACTTC,CASSSTSGRWVYEQYF,.,TRBD2,TRBV7-9,TRBJ2-7
TGTGCCACCAGCACTAGACAGACGGTGAACACTGAAGCTTTCTTT,CATSTRQTVNTEAFF,.,.,TRBV15,TRBJ1-1
TGCAGCGTTATGTCCTTAGGGACAGCCACTGAAGCTTTCTTT,CSVMSLGTATEAFF,.,TRBD1,TRBV29-1,TRBJ1-1
TGTGCCAGCAGCTTAGAGGTCGGGACAGAGAAGTATTTT,CASSLEVGTEKYF,.,TRBD1,TRBV7-2,TRBJ2-3
TGTGCCAGCTCACCGCTAGCGGGGGGAGGCACAGATACGCAGTATTTT,CASSPLAGGGTDTQYF,.,TRBD2,TRBV18,TRBJ2-3
TGTGCCAGCAGCGCAGCGGGGGGGGCCTCGGCTGAGCAGTTCTTC,CASSAAGGASAEQFF,once,TRBD2,TRBV9,TRBJ2-1
TGTGCCATCAGTGGCGGGAGCAACTTCTACGAGCAGTACTTC,CAISGGSNFYEQYF,.,TRBD2,TRBV10-3,TRBJ2-7
TGTGCCAGCAGACAAAGGAGGGAGGGGGAGACCCAGTACTTC,CASRQRREGETQYF,.,TRBD2,TRBV7-6,TRBJ2-5
TGCGCCAGCAGCTTGGACTTCTACGAGCAGTACTTC,CASSLDFYEQYF,.,.,TRBV5-1,TRBJ2-7
TGTGCCAGCAGCCCTACTAGCGGGCCTCTCTACGAGCAGTACTTC,CASSPTSGPLYEQYF,.,TRBD2,TRBV28,TRBJ2-7
TGTGCCAGCAGTCCTACAGGGGGCGCTCGGACCGGGGAGCTGTTTTTT,CASSPTGGARTGELFF,once,TRBD1,TRBV5-5,TRBJ2-2
TGTGCCAGCAGTTGGACAGGGTGGAAAGAAGAGACCCAGTACTTC,CASSWTGWKEETQYF,.,TRBD1,TRBV2,TRBJ2-5
TGTGCCAGAGAGATACAAAACGGGGAGTACAATGAGCAGTTCTTC,CAREIQNGEYNEQFF,.,.,TRBV5-3,TRBJ2-1
TGTGCCAGCAGGGCAACTAATGAAAAACTGTTTTTT,CASRATNEKLFF,.,.,TRBV19,TRBJ1-4
TGCGCCAGCAGCCGGACCGACCGGGAGCTCTGGCGGACCATATATTTT,CASSRTDRELWRTIYF,.,.,TRBV5-1,TRBJ1-3
TGTGCCAGCACCGAAGGGACTAGCGGGAGAGGCGAGCAGTACTTC,CASTEGTSGRGEQYF,.,TRBD2,TRBV27,TRBJ2-7